The source of this TCR beta chain is a study of blood T cell repertoires in COVID-19. Study details: Some COVID-19 samples were acute and others convalescent; all came from the United States, Italy and Spain.

Source study methods: Nucleated cell number was recorded as an estimate derived from reference gene primer amplification. Clones were read by immunoSEQ multiplex PCR, and TCRdb kept only the in-frame ones, dropping some. The DNA was the basis for D and trimming; V, J and clone size are from that table. The sample contains roughly 250,000 clones, approximately 80% of which appear only once. Trimming left V 6 bases short and J 0 bases short, with 12 bases between. The CDR3 contains 15 residues. Germline V gives CDR1 SNHLY, CDR2 FYNNEI. This sequence joins TRBV2 and TRBJ1-3; D is possibly TRBD1 (6 bases). The receptor comes from a human donor in a cohort sampled during active COVID-19. The material sequenced was peripheral blood. CDR3 nucleotide sequence: TGTGCCAGCAGGGCTGGGACACACTCTGGAAACACCATATATTTT. Translation: CASRAGTHSGNTIYF.